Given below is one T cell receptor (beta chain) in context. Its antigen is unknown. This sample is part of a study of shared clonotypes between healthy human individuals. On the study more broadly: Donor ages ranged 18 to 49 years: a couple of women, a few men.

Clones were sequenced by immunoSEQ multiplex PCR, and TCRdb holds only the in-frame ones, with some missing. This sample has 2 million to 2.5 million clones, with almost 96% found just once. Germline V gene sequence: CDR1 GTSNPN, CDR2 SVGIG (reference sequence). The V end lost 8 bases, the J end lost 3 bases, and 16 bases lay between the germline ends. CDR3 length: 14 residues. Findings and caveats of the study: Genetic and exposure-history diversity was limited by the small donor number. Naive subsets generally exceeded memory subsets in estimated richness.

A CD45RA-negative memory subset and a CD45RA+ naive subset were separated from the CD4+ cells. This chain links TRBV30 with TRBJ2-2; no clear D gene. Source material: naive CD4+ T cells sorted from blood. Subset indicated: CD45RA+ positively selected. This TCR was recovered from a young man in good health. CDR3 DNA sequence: TGTGCCCCTCAGTCGGGTGCGGACACCGGGGAGCTGTTTTTT. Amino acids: CAPQSGADTGELFF.